This T cell receptor (beta chain) is from a study of response to subunit inactivated influenza vaccine. Findings of the study overall: The authors put forward the suggestion that each seasonal influenza vaccination may bring in only a limited number of new T cells.

TCRdb fed the RT-PCR reads into MiXCR, producing one record per CDR3 protein. The sample holds 500,000 or so distinct CDR3 sequences; 16% are singletons and the top ten take 3% to 3.5%. Comment on this clonotype: What it binds is not known.

The CDR3 loop spans 14 amino acids. With 7 bases removed from V and 1 base from J, the gap between germline ends came to 9 bases. CDR1 is KGHDR and CDR2 is SFDVKD in the germline V gene. The TCR was taken from a man between 50 and 75 years old who received an inactivated influenza vaccine. The chain has TRBV24-1 and TRBJ2-2, with unresolved D. The sequencing here drew on CD4+ T cells sorted from PBMCs, taken roughly 24 months after vaccination. For the CDR3, the DNA is TGTGCCACCAGGCCGGGCGGGAACACCGGGGAGCTGTTTTTT. Translation: CATRPGGNTGELFF.